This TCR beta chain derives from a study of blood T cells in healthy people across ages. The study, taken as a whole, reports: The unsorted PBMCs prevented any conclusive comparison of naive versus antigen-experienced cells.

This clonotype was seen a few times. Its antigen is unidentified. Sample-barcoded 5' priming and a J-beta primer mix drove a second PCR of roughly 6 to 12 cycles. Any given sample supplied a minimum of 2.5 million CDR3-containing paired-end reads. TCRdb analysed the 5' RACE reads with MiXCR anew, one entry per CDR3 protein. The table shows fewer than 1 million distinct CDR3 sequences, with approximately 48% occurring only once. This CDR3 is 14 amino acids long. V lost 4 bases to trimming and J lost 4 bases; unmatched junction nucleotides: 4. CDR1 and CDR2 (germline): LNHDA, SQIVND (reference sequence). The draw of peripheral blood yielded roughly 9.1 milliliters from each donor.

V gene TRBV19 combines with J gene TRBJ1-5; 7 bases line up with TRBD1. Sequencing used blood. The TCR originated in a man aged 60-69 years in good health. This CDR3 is CASSTGQPNQPQHF. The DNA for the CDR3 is TGTGCCAGTAGTACGGGACAGCCAAATCAGCCCCAGCATTTT.